The 10 T cell receptor beta chains given below trace back to one sample, sequenced in a study of vaccination effects on CD4 cells after COVID-19. These receptors are not linked to any known antigen. On roughly day 10 of culture, CD4+ T cells were separated out. Data came from immunoSEQ multiplex PCR; TCRdb stores just in-frame clones and leaves some out. The sample has around 25,000 clones; approximately 73% are singletons. The material was CD4+ T cells from PBMCs cultured without peptide, obtained before COVID-19 vaccination. The receptors here all came from a human donor who received a COVID-19 vaccine.

This sequence joins TRBV18 and TRBJ2-7, with D tentatively TRBD1 (6 bases). Germline CDR1 KGHSH, CDR2 LQKENI. The CDR3 has 13 residues. Between the trimmed V and J ends, which lost 0 bases and 6 bases, there was a span of 9 bases. In DNA, the CDR3 is TGTGCCAGCTCACCACCGCAGGGGCTCGAGCAGTACTTC. Translation: CASSPPQGLEQYF.

The V and J genes are TRBV2 and TRBJ2-3, with no clear D. V lost 7 bases, J lost 1 base, and 15 bases lay in between. The CDR3 loop spans 15 amino acids. CDR1 and CDR2 (germline): SNHLY, FYNNEI. CDR3 in DNA: TGTGCCAGCAATGGGGTGCCGGCTGGCACAGATACGCAGTATTTT. Translating it yields CASNGVPAGTDTQYF.

The CDR3 loop reads CASETGNTIYF. The DNA of the CDR3 is TGTGCCAGTGAGACTGGAAACACCATATATTTT. The chain employs TRBV28 and TRBJ1-3, with D hard to call. CDR1 and CDR2 (germline): MDHEN, SYDVKM. Deletions cut 9 bases from V and 2 bases from J, with 5 bases between. The CDR3 runs to 11 residues.

The chain employs TRBV7-2 and TRBJ2-1, with D perhaps TRBD2 (6 bases). In germline, CDR1 is SGHTA, CDR2 FQGNSA. Trimming took off 1 base at V and 5 bases at J, with 6 bases between the two ends. The CDR3 is made up of 13 amino acids. The CDR3 loop is CASSLGLDNEQFF. CDR3 bases: TGTGCCAGCAGCTTAGGACTAGACAATGAGCAGTTCTTC.

V is TRBV19 and J is TRBJ1-5; 7 nucleotides line up with TRBD1. Germline CDR1 and CDR2: LNHDA and SQIVND (reference sequence). The CDR3 runs to 13 residues. V gave up 5 bases and J gave up 11 bases; unmatched junction bases: 9. The CDR3 loop is CASSPRTGEAQHF. In DNA, the CDR3 is TGTGCCAGTAGTCCCCGGACAGGAGAGGCCCAGCATTTT.

This chain joins TRBV24-1 and TRBJ1-1; D perhaps matches TRBD1 (6 bases). The CDR3 contains 17 residues. V was trimmed by 0 bases and J by 1 base, leaving 14 bases between them. Germline V lookup: CDR1 KGHDR, CDR2 SFDVKD. CDR3 residues: CATSDLYGRGTNTEAFF. The CDR3 DNA follows: TGTGCCACCAGTGATTTGTACGGCAGGGGCACGAACACTGAAGCTTTCTTT.

In regard to this clone: No DNA is shown, since the ends of the CDR3 on it are uncertain; the CDR3 is the one TCRdb lists. The rearrangement links TRBV5-4 to TRBJ2-6. The CDR3 numbers 16 amino acids, ends counted. The V gene's germline CDR1 is SGHNT and CDR2 YYREEE (reference sequence). The CDR3 loop is CVPAPLGAGGANVLTF.

The J gene is TRBJ1-6, the V gene TRBV11-3; D not resolved. This CDR3 contains 13 residues. V lost 11 bases and J lost 6, with 14 bases in between. Germline assignment: CDR1 SGHNT and CDR2 YENEEA. In nucleotides, the CDR3 is TGTGCCCCACGGGCGGTCCGTAATTCACCCCTCCACTTT. This translates into CAPRAVRNSPLHF.

The J gene is TRBJ1-2, the V gene TRBV29-1; TRBD1 is a possible D gene (5 bases). Between the trimmed V and J ends, which lost 7 bases and 4 bases, there was a span of 19 bases. The CDR3 spans 14 residues. Germline V gene sequence: CDR1 SQVTM, CDR2 ANQGSEA. Here the CDR3 DNA reads TGCAGCGCTGTAGGGCAGGGCCACCGCTATGGCTACACCTTC. This sequence encodes CSAVGQGHRYGYTF.

The chain uses TRBV11-2 and TRBJ2-3; D is possibly TRBD1 or TRBD2 (5 bases each). The CDR3 is made up of 14 amino acids. Trimming cost V 5 bases and J 4 bases, with 13 bases left between them. CDR1 and CDR2 from the germline V gene are SGHAT and FQNNGV. The CDR3 nucleotides are TGTGCCAGCAGCCTTCGAGGGGCGGCAGATACGCAGTATTTT. Amino acid sequence: CASSLRGAADTQYF.